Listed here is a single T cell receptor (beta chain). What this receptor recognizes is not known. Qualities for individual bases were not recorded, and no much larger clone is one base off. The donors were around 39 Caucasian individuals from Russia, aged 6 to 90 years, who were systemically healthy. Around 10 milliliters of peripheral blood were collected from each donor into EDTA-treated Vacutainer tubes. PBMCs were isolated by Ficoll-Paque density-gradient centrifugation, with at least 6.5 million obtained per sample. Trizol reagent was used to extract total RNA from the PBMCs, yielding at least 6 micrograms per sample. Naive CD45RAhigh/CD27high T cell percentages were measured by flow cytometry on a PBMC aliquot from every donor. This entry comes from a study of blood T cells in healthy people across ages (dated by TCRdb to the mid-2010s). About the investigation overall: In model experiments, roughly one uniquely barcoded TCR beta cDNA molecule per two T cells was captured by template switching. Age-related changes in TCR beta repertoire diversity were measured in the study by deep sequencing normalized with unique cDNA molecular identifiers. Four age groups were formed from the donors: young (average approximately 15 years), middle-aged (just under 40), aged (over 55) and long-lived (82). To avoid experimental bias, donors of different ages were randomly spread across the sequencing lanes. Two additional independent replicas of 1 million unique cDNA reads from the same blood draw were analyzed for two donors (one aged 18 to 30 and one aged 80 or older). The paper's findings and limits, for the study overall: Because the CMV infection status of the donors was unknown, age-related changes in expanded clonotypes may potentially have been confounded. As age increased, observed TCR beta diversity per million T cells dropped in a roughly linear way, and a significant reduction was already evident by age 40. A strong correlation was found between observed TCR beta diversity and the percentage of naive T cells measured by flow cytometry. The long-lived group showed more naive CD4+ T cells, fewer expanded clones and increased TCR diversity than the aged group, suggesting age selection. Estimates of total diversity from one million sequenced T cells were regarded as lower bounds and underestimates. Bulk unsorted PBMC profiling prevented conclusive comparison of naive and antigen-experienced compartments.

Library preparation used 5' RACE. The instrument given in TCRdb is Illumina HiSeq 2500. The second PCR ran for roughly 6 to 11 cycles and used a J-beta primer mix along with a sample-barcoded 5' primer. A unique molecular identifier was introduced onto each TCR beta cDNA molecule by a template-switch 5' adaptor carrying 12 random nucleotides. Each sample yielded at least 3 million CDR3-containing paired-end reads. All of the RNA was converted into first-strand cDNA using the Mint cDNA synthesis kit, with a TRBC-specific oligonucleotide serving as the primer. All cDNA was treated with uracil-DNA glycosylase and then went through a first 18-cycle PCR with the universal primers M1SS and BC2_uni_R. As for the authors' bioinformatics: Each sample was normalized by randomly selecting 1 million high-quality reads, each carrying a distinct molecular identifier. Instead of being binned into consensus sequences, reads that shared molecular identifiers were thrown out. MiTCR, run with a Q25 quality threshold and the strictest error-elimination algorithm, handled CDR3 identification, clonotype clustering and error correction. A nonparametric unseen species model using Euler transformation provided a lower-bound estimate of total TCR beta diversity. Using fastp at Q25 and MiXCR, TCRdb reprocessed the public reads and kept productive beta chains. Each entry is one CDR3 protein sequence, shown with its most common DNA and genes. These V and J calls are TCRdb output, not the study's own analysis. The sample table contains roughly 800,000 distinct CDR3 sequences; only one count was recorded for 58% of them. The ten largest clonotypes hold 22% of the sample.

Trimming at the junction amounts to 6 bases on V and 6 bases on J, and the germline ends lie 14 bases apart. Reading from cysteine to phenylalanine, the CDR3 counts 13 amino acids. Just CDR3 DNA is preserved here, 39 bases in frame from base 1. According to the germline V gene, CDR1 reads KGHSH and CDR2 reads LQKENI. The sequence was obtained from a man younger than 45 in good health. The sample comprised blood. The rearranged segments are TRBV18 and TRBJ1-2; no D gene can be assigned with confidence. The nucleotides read TGTGCCAGCTCCCCGGGAGATCCGAATGGCTACACCTTC. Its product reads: CASSPGDPNGYTF.